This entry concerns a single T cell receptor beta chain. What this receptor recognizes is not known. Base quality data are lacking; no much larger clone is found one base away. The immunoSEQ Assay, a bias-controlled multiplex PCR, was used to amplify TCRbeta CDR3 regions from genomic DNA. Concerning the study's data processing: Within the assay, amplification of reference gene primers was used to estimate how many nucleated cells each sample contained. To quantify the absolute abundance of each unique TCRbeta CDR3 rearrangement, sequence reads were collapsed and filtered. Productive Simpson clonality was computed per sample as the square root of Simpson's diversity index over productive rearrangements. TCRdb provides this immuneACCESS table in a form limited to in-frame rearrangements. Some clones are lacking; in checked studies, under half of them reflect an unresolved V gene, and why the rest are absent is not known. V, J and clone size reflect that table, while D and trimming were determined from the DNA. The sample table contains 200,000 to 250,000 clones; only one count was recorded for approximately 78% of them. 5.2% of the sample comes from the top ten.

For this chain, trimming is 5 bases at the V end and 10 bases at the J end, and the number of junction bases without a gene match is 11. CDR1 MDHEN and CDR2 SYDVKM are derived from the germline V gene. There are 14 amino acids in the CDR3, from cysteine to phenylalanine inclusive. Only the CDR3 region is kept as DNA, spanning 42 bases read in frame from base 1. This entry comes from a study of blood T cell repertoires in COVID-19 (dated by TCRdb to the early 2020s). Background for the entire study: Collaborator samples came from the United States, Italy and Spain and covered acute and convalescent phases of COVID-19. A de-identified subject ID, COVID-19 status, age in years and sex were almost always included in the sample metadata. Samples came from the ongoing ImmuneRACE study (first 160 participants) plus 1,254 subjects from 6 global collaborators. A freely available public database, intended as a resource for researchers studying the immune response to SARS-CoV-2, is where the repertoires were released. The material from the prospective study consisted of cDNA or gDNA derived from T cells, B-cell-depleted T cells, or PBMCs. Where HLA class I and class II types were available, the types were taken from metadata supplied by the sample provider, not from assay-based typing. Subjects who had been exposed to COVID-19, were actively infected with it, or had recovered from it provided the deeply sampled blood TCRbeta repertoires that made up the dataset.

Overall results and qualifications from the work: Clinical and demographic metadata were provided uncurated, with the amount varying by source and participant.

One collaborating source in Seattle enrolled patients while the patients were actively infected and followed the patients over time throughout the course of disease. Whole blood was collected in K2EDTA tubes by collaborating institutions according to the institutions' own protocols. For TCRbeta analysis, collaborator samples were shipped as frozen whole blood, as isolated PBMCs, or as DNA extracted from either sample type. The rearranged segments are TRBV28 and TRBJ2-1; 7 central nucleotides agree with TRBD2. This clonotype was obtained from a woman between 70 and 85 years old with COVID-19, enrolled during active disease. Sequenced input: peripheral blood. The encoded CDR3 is CASSPSPGGSEQFF. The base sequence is TGTGCCAGCAGTCCCTCACCCGGCGGGAGCGAGCAGTTCTTC.